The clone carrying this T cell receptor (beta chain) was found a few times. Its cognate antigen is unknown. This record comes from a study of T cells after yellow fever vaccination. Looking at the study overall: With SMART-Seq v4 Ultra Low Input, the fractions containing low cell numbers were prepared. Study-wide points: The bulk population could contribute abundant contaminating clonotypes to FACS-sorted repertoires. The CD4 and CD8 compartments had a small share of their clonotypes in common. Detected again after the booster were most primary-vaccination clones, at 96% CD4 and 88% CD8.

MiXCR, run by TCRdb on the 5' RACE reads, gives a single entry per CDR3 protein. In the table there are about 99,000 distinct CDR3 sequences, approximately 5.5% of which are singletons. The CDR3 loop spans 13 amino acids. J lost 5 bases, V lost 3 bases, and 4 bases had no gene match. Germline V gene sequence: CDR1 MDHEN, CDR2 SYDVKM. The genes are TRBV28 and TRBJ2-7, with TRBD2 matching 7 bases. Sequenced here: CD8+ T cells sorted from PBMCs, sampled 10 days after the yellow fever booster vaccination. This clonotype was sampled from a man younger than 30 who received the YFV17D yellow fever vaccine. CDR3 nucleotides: TGTGCCAGCAGTTTCCGACTAGCAGACGAGCAGTACTTC. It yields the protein CASSFRLADEQYF.